This TCR beta chain was documented in a study of cytomegalovirus exposure and HLA in healthy donors. Study outcomes and limitations: An analysis was carried out at a later point. It showed that HLA-associated TCR beta chains were more clonally expanded than equally common non-associated chains.

Turning to this clone: Antigen unknown.

The CDR3 contains 14 residues. The V and J ends lost 0 bases and 6 bases respectively, with 10 bases between them. Germline CDR1 reads SGHRS; CDR2 reads YFSETQ. It was with 60 Vbeta and 13 Jbeta primers that the PCR ran. Sequencing was performed with immunoSEQ multiplex PCR; in TCRdb, only in-frame clones are kept and a portion is missing. This table holds 100,000 to 150,000 clones, 70% to 85% found once. Healthy bone marrow donors made up the donor group. The V call is TRBV5-1, the J call TRBJ1-5; no clear D. The TCR originated in a boy aged 5-17 years in good health and CMV-seronegative. The sequencing sample was made of PBMCs. CDR3 bases: TGCGCCAGCAGCTTGGGTAACGGCGGTCAGCCCCAGCATTTT. Its translation: CASSLGNGGQPQHF.